The clone carrying this TCR beta chain was seen a handful of times. Antigen: not known. Constant-region reverse primers amplified full-length variable regions, followed by semi-nested Nested Universal Primer A PCR. TCRdb re-called the 5' RACE reads through MiXCR, storing one row per CDR3 protein. The sample has around 50,000 distinct CDR3 sequences, 26% seen once. Tregs were sorted as CD4+CD25+CD127-/low cells. General observations from the study: Tumor Treg TCRs overlapped most with tumor naive CD4+ cells. Tumor memory CD4+ T cell TCR gene usage clustered with blood and lymph node memory CD4+ cells and lymph node naive CD4+ cells. Whole repertoires were not studied in the larger cohort, only one V-J beta rearrangement.

Germline V gene lookup returns CDR1 SGHTA and CDR2 FQGTGA. The CDR3 has 13 residues. V was trimmed by 4 bases and J by 4 bases, leaving 8 bases between them. The sequenced sample was tumor-infiltrating Tregs sorted from the breast tumor. This TCR was sampled from a female donor with breast cancer. The chain is built from TRBV7-3 and TRBJ2-4; D remains ambiguous. The DNA for the CDR3 is TGTGCCAGCAGCTCAGGACCTAAAAACATTCAGTACTTC. Translating gives CASSSGPKNIQYF.